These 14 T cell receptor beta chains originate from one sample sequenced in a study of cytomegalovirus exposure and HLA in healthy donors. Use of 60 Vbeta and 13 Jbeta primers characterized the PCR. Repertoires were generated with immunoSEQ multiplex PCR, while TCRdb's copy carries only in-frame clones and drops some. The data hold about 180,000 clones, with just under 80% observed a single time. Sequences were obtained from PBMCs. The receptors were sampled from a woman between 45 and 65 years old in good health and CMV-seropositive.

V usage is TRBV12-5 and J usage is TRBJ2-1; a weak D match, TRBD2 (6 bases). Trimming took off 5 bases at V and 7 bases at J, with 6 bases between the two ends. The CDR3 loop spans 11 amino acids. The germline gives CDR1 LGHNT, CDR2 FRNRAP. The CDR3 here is CASGLANEQFF. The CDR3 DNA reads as TGTGCTAGTGGTCTAGCGAATGAGCAGTTCTTC.

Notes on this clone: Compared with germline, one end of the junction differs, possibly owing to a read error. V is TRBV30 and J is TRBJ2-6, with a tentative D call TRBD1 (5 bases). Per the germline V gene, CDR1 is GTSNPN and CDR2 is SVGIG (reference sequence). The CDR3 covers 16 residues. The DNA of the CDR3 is TGTGCCTGGAGTGTAAATGGAAACTCTGGGGCCAACGGCCTGACTTTC. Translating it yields CAWSVNGNSGANGLTF.

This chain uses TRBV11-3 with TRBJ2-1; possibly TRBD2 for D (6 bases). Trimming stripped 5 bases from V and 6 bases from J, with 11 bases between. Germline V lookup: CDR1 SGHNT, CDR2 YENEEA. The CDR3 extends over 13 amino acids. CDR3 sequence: CASSKLAVNEQFF. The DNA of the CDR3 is TGTGCCAGCAGCAAACTAGCAGTCAATGAGCAGTTCTTC. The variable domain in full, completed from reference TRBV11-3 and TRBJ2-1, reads EAGVVQSPRYKIIEKKQPVAFWCNPISGHNTLYWYLQNLGQGPELLIRYENEEAVDDSQLPKDRFSAERLKGVDSTLKIQPAELGDSAVYLCASSKLAVNEQFFGPGTRLTVL.

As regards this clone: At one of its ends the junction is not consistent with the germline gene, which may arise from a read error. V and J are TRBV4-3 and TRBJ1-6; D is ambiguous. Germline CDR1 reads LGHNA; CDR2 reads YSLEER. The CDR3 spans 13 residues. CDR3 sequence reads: CASSRLVKQPPLF. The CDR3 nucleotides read TGCGCCAGCAGCCGCCTCGTAAAGCAACCTCCACTCTTT.

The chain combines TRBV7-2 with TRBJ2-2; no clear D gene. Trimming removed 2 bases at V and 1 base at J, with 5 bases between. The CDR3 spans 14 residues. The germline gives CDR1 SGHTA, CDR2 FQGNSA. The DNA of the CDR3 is TGTGCCAGCAGCTTATATAGGAACACCGGGGAGCTGTTTTTT. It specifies CASSLYRNTGELFF.

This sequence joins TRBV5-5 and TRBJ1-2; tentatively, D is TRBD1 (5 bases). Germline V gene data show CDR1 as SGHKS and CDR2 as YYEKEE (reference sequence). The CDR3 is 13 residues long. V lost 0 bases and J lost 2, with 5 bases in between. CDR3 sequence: CASSLEGNYGYTF. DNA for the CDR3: TGTGCCAGCAGCTTGGAGGGGAACTATGGCTACACCTTC.

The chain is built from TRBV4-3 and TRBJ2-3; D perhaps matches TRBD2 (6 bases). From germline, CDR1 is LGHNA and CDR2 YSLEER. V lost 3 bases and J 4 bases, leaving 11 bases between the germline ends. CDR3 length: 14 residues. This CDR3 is CASSQGGAADTQYF. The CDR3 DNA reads TGCGCCAGCAGCCAGGGGGGTGCAGCAGATACGCAGTATTTT.

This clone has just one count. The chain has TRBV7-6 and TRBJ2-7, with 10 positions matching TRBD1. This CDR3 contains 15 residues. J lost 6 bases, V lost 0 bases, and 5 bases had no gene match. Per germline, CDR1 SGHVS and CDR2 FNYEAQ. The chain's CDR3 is CASSLAGQGGSEQYF. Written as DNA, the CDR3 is TGTGCCAGCAGCTTAGCAGGACAGGGGGGAAGCGAGCAGTACTTC.

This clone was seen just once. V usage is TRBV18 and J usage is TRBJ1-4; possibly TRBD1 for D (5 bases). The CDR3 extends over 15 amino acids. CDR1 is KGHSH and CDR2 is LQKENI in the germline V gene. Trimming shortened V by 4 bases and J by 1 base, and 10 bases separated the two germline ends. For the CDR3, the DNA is TGTGCCAGCTCACTGAGACAGCTAACTAATGAAAAACTGTTTTTT. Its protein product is CASSLRQLTNEKLFF.

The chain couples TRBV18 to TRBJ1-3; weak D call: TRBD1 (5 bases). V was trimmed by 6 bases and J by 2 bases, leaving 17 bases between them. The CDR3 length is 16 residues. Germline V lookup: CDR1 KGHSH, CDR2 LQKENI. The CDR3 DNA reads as TGTGCCAGCTCCCCCTTGGGGGACTCGGCTGGAAACACCATATATTTT. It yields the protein CASSPLGDSAGNTIYF.

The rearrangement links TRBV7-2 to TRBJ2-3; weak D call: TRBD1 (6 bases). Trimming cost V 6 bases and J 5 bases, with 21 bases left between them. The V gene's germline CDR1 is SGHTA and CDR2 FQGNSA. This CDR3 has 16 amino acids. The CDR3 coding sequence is TGTGCCAGCAGGCCAGGGGCAGGCACGCAGCGAGATACGCAGTATTTT. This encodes CASRPGAGTQRDTQYF.

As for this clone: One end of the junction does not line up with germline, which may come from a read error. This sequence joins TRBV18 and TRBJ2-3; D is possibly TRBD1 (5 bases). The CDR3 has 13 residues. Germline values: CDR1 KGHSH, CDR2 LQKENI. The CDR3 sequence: CASSPTEQAAVDF. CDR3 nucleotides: TGTGCCAGCTCACCAACAGAACAGGCCGCGGTGGATTTT.

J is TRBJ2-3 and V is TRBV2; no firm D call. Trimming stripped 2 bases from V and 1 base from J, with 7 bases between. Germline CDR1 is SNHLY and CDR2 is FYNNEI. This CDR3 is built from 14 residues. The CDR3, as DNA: TGTGCCAGCAGTGAACTTTCTCGCACAGATACGCAGTATTTT. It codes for CASSELSRTDTQYF.

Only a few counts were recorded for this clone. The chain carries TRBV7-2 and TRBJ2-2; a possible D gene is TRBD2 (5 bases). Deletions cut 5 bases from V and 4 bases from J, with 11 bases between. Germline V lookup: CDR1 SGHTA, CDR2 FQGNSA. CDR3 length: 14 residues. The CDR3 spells CASSPIGSTGELFF. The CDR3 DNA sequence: TGTGCCAGCAGCCCTATAGGGAGCACCGGGGAGCTGTTTTTT.